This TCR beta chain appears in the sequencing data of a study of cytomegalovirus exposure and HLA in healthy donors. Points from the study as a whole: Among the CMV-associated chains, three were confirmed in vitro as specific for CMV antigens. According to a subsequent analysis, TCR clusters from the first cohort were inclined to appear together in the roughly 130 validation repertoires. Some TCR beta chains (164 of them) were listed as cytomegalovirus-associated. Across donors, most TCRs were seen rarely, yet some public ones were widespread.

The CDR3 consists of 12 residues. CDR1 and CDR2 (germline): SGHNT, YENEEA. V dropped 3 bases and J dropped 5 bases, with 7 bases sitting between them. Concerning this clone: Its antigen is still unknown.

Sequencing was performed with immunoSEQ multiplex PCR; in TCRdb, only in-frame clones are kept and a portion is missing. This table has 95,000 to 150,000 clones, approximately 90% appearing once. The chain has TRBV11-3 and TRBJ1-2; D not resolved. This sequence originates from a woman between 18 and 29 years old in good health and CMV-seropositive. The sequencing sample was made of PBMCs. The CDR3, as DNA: TGTGCCAGCAGCTTGAGGGATTATGGCTACACCTTC. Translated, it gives CASSLRDYGYTF.